This entry lists 7 T cell receptor beta chains sequenced from one sample in a study of OX40 agonist ivuxolimab in advanced cancers. Only in-frame clones appear in the TCRdb table, and some are missing; sequencing was by immunoSEQ multiplex PCR. This sample yields approximately 44,000 clones, of which roughly 80% are seen a single time; about 10% belongs to the top ten. The material sequenced was CD4+ or CD8+ T cells sorted from blood, taken in a trial of the OX40 agonist ivuxolimab. Receptors were obtained from an adult with an advanced solid tumor such as melanoma, head and neck, liver or kidney cancer.

This sequence joins TRBV7-6 and TRBJ1-4, with TRBD1 matching over 7 bases. Germline V gives CDR1 SGHVS, CDR2 FNYEAQ. After removal of 7 bases from V and 0 bases from J, the junction contained 8 bases not matched to a gene. The CDR3 spans 16 residues. The CDR3 DNA sequence: TGTGCCAGCAAAATTGGACAGGCTGCAACTAATGAAAAACTGTTTTTT. Its protein product is CASKIGQAATNEKLFF.

This chain joins TRBV19 and TRBJ1-5; 10 bases are shared with TRBD1. V lost 3 bases and J lost 5; bases outside the gene matches: 7. CDR1 and CDR2 from the germline V gene are LNHDA and SQIVND (reference sequence). This CDR3 contains 16 residues. The CDR3 here is CASSIWDRGWYQPQHF. For the CDR3, the DNA is TGTGCCAGTAGTATCTGGGACAGGGGTTGGTATCAGCCCCAGCATTTT.

The genes are TRBV28 and TRBJ1-1; D is uncertain. The V end was cut by 2 bases, the J end by 5 bases, with 9 bases between. This CDR3 contains 13 residues. Germline V gene sequence: CDR1 MDHEN, CDR2 SYDVKM. CDR3 coding DNA: TGTGCCAGCAGTTTAGGGCCGAAAACTGAAGCTTTCTTT. Its protein is CASSLGPKTEAFF.

The gene calls are TRBV7-2 and TRBJ2-6; D call uncertain. The CDR3 covers 16 residues. V lost 5 bases and J lost 4, with 15 bases in between. Germline loops: CDR1 SGHTA, CDR2 FQGNSA. CDR3 DNA: TGTGCCAGCAGCCCCTCCTGGGCTACCGGGGCCAACGTCCTGACTTTC. Its protein product is CASSPSWATGANVLTF.

The V and J genes are TRBV5-1 and TRBJ1-1; the match to TRBD1 covers 8 bases. CDR1 SGHRS and CDR2 YFSETQ come from the germline V gene. J lost 5 bases, V lost 4 bases, and 4 bases had no gene match. The CDR3 length is 13 residues. The CDR3 region is CASSKQGATEAFF. The CDR3 DNA reads as TGCGCCAGCAGCAAGCAGGGGGCTACTGAAGCTTTCTTT.

This clone was seen only once. One end of the junction is discordant with germline, which a read error may explain. The chain links TRBV7-7 to TRBJ2-1, with D possibly being TRBD2 (5 bases). This CDR3 is 13 amino acids long. The germline V gene has CDR1 SSHAT and CDR2 FNYEAQ (reference sequence). DNA of the CDR3: TGTGCTAGCAGCTTAAGTATGGGGAGTGAGCAGTTCTTC. Translated: CASSLSMGSEQFF.

The V call is TRBV2, the J call TRBJ1-1, with 7 bases lining up with TRBD1. The germline V gene encodes CDR1 SNHLY and CDR2 FYNNEI. This CDR3 is 14 amino acids long. The trim removed 7 bases at V and 4 bases at J, leaving 9 bases unmatched. Here the CDR3 DNA reads TGTGCCAGCATGGTACAGGGGAGAGGCACTGAAGCTTTCTTT. This codes for CASMVQGRGTEAFF. Complete variable domain (other parts from reference TRBV2 and TRBJ1-1): EPEVTQTPSHQVTQMGQEVILRCVPISNHLYFYWYRQILGQKVEFLVSFYNNEISEKSEIFDDQFSVERPDGSNFTLKIRSTKLEDSAMYFCASMVQGRGTEAFFGQGTRLTVV.